The 13 T cell receptor beta chains below all came from one sample that was sequenced in a study of response to subunit inactivated influenza vaccine (dated by TCRdb to 2017 to 2018). Receptor amplification or capture employed RT-PCR. The data were produced on an Illumina HiSeq 2500. Clones were called with MiXCR by TCRdb after fastp trimmed the public reads at Q25, and only in-frame beta chains were retained. Identical CDR3 proteins give one entry, which carries the most common genes and DNA. The sample records 450,000 to 550,000 distinct CDR3 sequences, 25% of which are singletons. Approximately 2% of the sample is taken by the ten largest. The sequences come from CD4+ T cells sorted from PBMCs, collected around 5 days after vaccination. Receptors were obtained from a man in his fifties or sixties who received an inactivated influenza vaccine. Donor details come from another sample of the same person, matched by shared clones.

J is TRBJ1-1 and V is TRBV20-1; D might be TRBD1 (6 bases). In germline, CDR1 is DFQATT, CDR2 SNEGSKA (reference sequence). Trimming took 3 bases from V and 10 from J, leaving 12 bases between them. CDR3 length equals 11 residues. The CDR3 sequence is CSARAGGAAFF. CDR3 in DNA: TGCAGTGCTAGGGCGGGGGGGGCAGCTTTCTTT.

In its sample, this clonotype was seen a few times. This chain joins TRBV6-2 or TRBV6-3 and TRBJ2-3; no clear D gene. The germline V and J ends were trimmed by 5 bases and 3 bases, with 9 bases remaining between them. The CDR3 runs to 13 residues. Germline CDR1 reads MNHEY; CDR2 reads SVGEGT. The CDR3 here is CASSRRKTDTQYF. The CDR3 bases are TGTGCCAGCAGTAGACGGAAGACAGATACGCAGTATTTT.

In nucleotides, the CDR3 is TGCAGTGCTATTGGGGGGCGGCCCGGGGAGCTGTTTTTT. This sequence encodes CSAIGGRPGELFF. The rearrangement joins TRBV20-1 to TRBJ2-2; the D call may be TRBD1 or TRBD2 (6 bases each). Germline CDR1 reads DFQATT; CDR2 reads SNEGSKA (reference sequence). With 4 bases removed from V and 6 bases from J, the gap between germline ends came to 12 bases. The CDR3 is made up of 13 amino acids.

V gene TRBV6-5 combines with J gene TRBJ2-5; the D is unclear. CDR3 length: 15 amino acids. Trimming pared 0 bases from V and 9 bases from J, leaving 17 bases between. Germline CDR1 and CDR2: MNHEY and SVGAGI. CDR3 sequence (DNA): TGTGCCAGCAGTTACTCGGCTTCCCCACCAAGGCCCCAGTACTTC. Protein sequence: CASSYSASPPRPQYF.

This clonotype was seen only once. Since no conserved phenylalanine or tryptophan closes the CDR3, a read error is the likely cause. The V gene is TRBV11-2, the J gene TRBJ2-2; D tentatively reads TRBD1 or TRBD2 (6 bases each). The CDR3 has 13 residues. The ends were cut back, 6 bases at V and 13 bases at J, with 18 bases in the middle. CDR1 is SGHAT, CDR2 FQNNGV, per germline. The chain's CDR3 is CASSPPRGVLLFL. The CDR3 DNA follows: TGTGCCAGCAGTCCCCCAAGGGGGGTCTTGCTGTTTCTT.

This clonotype was picked up a small number of times. V is TRBV12-3 or TRBV12-4 and J is TRBJ2-2; TRBD2 agrees at 10 bases. Trimming cost V 4 bases and J 5 bases; bases outside gene matches: 7. The CDR3 consists of 16 residues. CDR3 residues: CASSSPAGGPTGELFF. CDR3 in DNA: TGTGCCAGCAGTTCTCCAGCGGGGGGGCCGACCGGGGAGCTGTTTTTT.

The chain carries TRBV24-1 and TRBJ2-5; 10 nucleotides line up with TRBD1. The germline CDR1 and CDR2 sequences are KGHDR and SFDVKD. V lost 2 bases, J lost 5 bases, and 7 bases stayed unmatched. This CDR3 is built from 16 residues. The CDR3, as DNA: TGTGCCACCAGTGATTCACCGGGACAGGGGTTGGAGACCCAGTACTTC. Protein sequence: CATSDSPGQGLETQYF.

The rearrangement joins TRBV9 to TRBJ2-7; D may be TRBD1 (5 bases). Trimming removed 0 bases from V and 3 bases from J, with 16 bases in between. This CDR3 comprises 16 residues. Per germline, CDR1 SGDLS and CDR2 YYNGEE. The CDR3 spells CASSVGPQGNYYEQYF. The CDR3 DNA reads as TGTGCCAGCAGCGTAGGACCTCAGGGAAATTACTACGAGCAGTACTTC. Full variable domain (missing parts from reference TRBV9 and TRBJ2-7): DSGVTQTPKHLITATGQRVTLRCSPRSGDLSVYWYQQSLDQGLQFLIQYYNGEERAKGNILERFSAQQFPDLHSELNLSSLELGDSALYFCASSVGPQGNYYEQYFGPGTRLTVT.

This clonotype has only a few counts. The rearrangement links TRBV30 to TRBJ1-5; 7 nucleotides agree with TRBD1. After removal of 0 bases from V and 7 bases from J, the junction contained 3 bases not matched to a gene. The CDR3 contains 13 residues. Germline V CDR1 and CDR2: GTSNPN, SVGIG (reference sequence). CDR3 region: CAWSVQGGQPQHF. In DNA, the CDR3 is TGTGCCTGGAGTGTCCAGGGGGGCCAGCCCCAGCATTTT.

This clonotype turned up a few times. This chain connects TRBV14 to TRBJ2-3; perhaps D is TRBD1 or TRBD2 (5 bases each). The CDR3 covers 13 residues. Germline lookup yields CDR1 SGHDN and CDR2 FVKESK. V lost 1 base to trimming and J lost 9 bases, with 11 bases between them. The CDR3 region is CASSQVEGNTQYF. The DNA of the CDR3 is TGTGCCAGCAGCCAAGTTGAGGGGAACACGCAGTATTTT.

This clonotype came up a few times. This sequence joins TRBV12-3 or TRBV12-4 and TRBJ1-2; the D gene is possibly TRBD1 (6 bases). Trimming took 3 bases from V and 6 from J, leaving 14 bases between them. The CDR3 runs to 14 residues. The CDR3 is CASSLSGRGDGYTF. CDR3 coding DNA: TGTGCCAGCAGTTTGTCAGGCAGGGGAGATGGCTACACCTTC.

The gene calls are TRBV6-2 or TRBV6-3 and TRBJ2-7, with 9 bases lining up with TRBD1. Germline V gives CDR1 MNHEY, CDR2 SVGEGT. CDR3 length: 18 amino acids. V shed 7 bases and J 1 base; nucleotides not matched to a gene: 17. This CDR3 reads CASTISAAGTGSSYEQYF. CDR3 DNA: TGTGCCAGCACTATAAGCGCGGCCGGGACAGGGTCTTCCTACGAGCAGTACTTC.

This clonotype appeared a few times. The chain employs TRBV12-3 or TRBV12-4 and TRBJ2-1; 8 bases match TRBD2. The CDR3 consists of 15 residues. V trimming: 6 bases; J trimming: 2 bases; junction bases outside the gene matches: 6. DNA of the CDR3: TGTGCCAGCAGAAATTTAGCGGGACCCTACAATGAGCAGTTCTTC. Protein: CASRNLAGPYNEQFF.